These 2 T cell receptor beta chains were sequenced from one sample in a study of T cell clonality in common variable immunodeficiency. Study-level findings and limits: In common variable immunodeficiency, TCR beta chains reportedly carried fewer deletions and N-nucleotide insertions.

Sequenced by immunoSEQ multiplex PCR; TCRdb stores in-frame clones only, minus some. This sample carries almost 20,000 clones, none of them present only once. Their target antigens are unknown. The sequencing input was peripheral blood mononuclear cells. The receptors originated from a human donor with common variable immunodeficiency.

This clone is labeled medium-sized. The read stops 3 residues short of the end of the CDR3; the missing end is completed from the germline J gene. The chain employs TRBV5-1 and TRBJ1-2; TRBD1 agrees at 8 bases. This CDR3 is 13 amino acids long. V trimming: 4 bases; J trimming: 3 bases; junction bases outside the gene matches: 2. Germline CDR1 is SGHRS and CDR2 is YFSETQ. CDR3 protein: CASSLQGDYGYTF. CDR3 DNA, as far as it was read: TGCGCCAGCAGCCTACAGGGGGACTATGGC.

In this sample, this clone turned up many times. The read terminates 3 residues before the CDR3 end, so the remaining end is supplied by the germline J gene. This rearrangement joins TRBV2 to TRBJ1-5, with 8 bases that match TRBD1. The CDR3 length is 13 residues. Trimming took 6 bases from V and 6 from J; bases not matched to a gene: 4. Germline V gene lookup returns CDR1 SNHLY and CDR2 FYNNEI. The DNA read from the CDR3 is TGTGCCAGCAGGGACAGGGAAGGTCAGCCC. This translates into CASRDREGQP. The whole CDR3 region reads CASRDREGQPQHF.